This T cell receptor beta chain was identified in a study of T cells after yellow fever vaccination. The study's findings and limits: Subsequent booster samples again held most clones from primary vaccination (96% CD4, 85% to 90% CD8). Faster peaking, at day 5 versus 15, marked a secondary response that was weaker. Contaminants from the bulk population, in the form of abundant clonotypes, could be found in FACS-sorted repertoires.

With respect to this clonotype: What it binds is unknown.

For TCR, cDNA came from 5'RACE template switching, which added a universal primer site and UMIs. Via MiXCR, TCRdb re-called the 5' RACE reads, giving one row per CDR3 protein. The sample gives 350,000 or so distinct CDR3 sequences, approximately 8% of which show up once; around 17% is in the top ten. This CDR3 has 15 amino acids. In germline, CDR1 is SGHDN, CDR2 FVKESK. Deletions cut 5 bases from V and 0 bases from J, with 11 bases between. The source is a man between 18 and 35 years old who received the YFV17D yellow fever vaccine. The rearrangement joins TRBV14 to TRBJ2-1; maybe TRBD1 (6 bases). The sample was PBMCs, taken approximately 47 days after the first yellow fever vaccination. CDR3 in DNA: TGTGCCAGCAGCGTACAGGGCAGCTCCTACAATGAGCAGTTCTTC. This translates into CASSVQGSSYNEQFF.